This is a list of T cell receptor beta chains from one sample in a study of early T cells in non-severe SARS-CoV-2 infection. MiXCR, applied by TCRdb to the 5' RACE reads, yields one record per CDR3 protein. The sample lists tens of thousands of distinct CDR3 sequences; roughly 13% were seen once. The source material was whole blood. All receptors come from an adult who was a healthcare worker with PCR-confirmed SARS-CoV-2 infection or an uninfected control (not recorded which). CDR3s include the opening cysteine and the closing phenylalanine or tryptophan. Fields, in order: D gene, V gene, clone size, J gene, CDR3 protein, CDR3 DNA. D genes are given only for firm matches. Some rows have no size entry. The others give once, few or many, or a class for an expanded clone.

D gene: -; V gene: TRBV19; clone size: few; J gene: TRBJ2-1; CDR3 protein: CASSTSGLSSYNEQFF; CDR3 DNA: TGTGCCAGTAGTACCTCGGGACTGAGCTCCTACAATGAGCAGTTCTTC
D gene: -; V gene: TRBV27; clone size: -; J gene: TRBJ2-3; CDR3 protein: CASRQISTDTQYF; CDR3 DNA: TGTGCCAGCAGACAGATTAGTACAGATACGCAGTATTTT
D gene: -; V gene: TRBV7-2; clone size: -; J gene: TRBJ2-5; CDR3 protein: CASSSAPLAETQYF; CDR3 DNA: TGTGCCAGCAGCTCCGCCCCTCTAGCGGAGACCCAGTACTTC
D gene: -; V gene: TRBV28; clone size: -; J gene: TRBJ1-1; CDR3 protein: CASSLGGANTEAFF; CDR3 DNA: TGTGCCAGCAGTTTAGGGGGGGCCAACACTGAAGCTTTCTTT
D gene: -; V gene: TRBV28; clone size: few; J gene: TRBJ1-2; CDR3 protein: CASTRQDDYGYTF; CDR3 DNA: TGTGCCAGCACCCGCCAGGATGACTATGGCTACACCTTC
D gene: -; V gene: TRBV5-5; clone size: many; J gene: TRBJ2-5; CDR3 protein: CASSLGLETQYF; CDR3 DNA: TGTGCCAGCAGCTTGGGATTGGAGACCCAGTACTTC
D gene: TRBD1; V gene: TRBV20-1; clone size: -; J gene: TRBJ2-5; CDR3 protein: CSAHPPRGQGTHGRETQYF; CDR3 DNA: TGCAGTGCCCACCCGCCTCGGGGACAGGGGACACACGGAAGAGAGACCCAGTACTTC
D gene: -; V gene: TRBV28; clone size: -; J gene: TRBJ2-7; CDR3 protein: CASICEQYF; CDR3 DNA: TGTGCCAGCATCTGTGAGCAGTACTTC
D gene: -; V gene: TRBV7-2; clone size: -; J gene: TRBJ2-7; CDR3 protein: CASSRRRFYYEQYF; CDR3 DNA: TGTGCCAGCAGCCGACGCAGATTTTACTACGAGCAGTACTTC
D gene: TRBD2; V gene: TRBV2; clone size: -; J gene: TRBJ2-1; CDR3 protein: CASSDGTSGNNEQFF; CDR3 DNA: TGTGCCAGCAGTGATGGCACTAGCGGTAACAATGAGCAGTTCTTC
D gene: -; V gene: TRBV9; clone size: many; J gene: TRBJ2-2; CDR3 protein: CASSPSIKTNTGELFF; CDR3 DNA: TGTGCCAGCAGCCCTTCGATAAAGACTAACACCGGGGAGCTGTTTTTT
D gene: TRBD2; V gene: TRBV9; clone size: -; J gene: TRBJ2-3; CDR3 protein: CASSTPGLAADYSTDTQYF; CDR3 DNA: TGTGCCAGCAGCACCCCGGGACTAGCGGCAGACTACTCCACAGATACGCAGTATTTT
D gene: TRBD1; V gene: TRBV27; clone size: few; J gene: TRBJ2-7; CDR3 protein: CASSPLRTGAYEQYF; CDR3 DNA: TGTGCCAGCAGTCCACTGAGGACAGGGGCCTACGAGCAGTACTTC
D gene: -; V gene: TRBV28; clone size: -; J gene: TRBJ2-1; CDR3 protein: CASRPDILENKQFF; CDR3 DNA: TGTGCCAGCAGGCCCGATATACTAGAGAATAAGCAGTTCTTC
D gene: -; V gene: TRBV9; clone size: -; J gene: TRBJ1-6; CDR3 protein: CASSVTGADSPLHF; CDR3 DNA: TGTGCCAGCAGCGTTACCGGGGCCGATTCACCCCTCCACTTT
D gene: -; V gene: TRBV6-6; clone size: -; J gene: TRBJ2-3; CDR3 protein: CASSYSDLSEESSTDTQYF; CDR3 DNA: TGTGCCAGCAGTTACTCGGATCTGTCGGAGGAATCTAGCACAGATACGCAGTATTTT
D gene: -; V gene: TRBV29-1; clone size: -; J gene: TRBJ2-7; CDR3 protein: CSVEEGRYEQYF; CDR3 DNA: TGCAGCGTTGAAGAGGGCAGGTACGAGCAGTACTTC
D gene: TRBD1; V gene: TRBV6-2/TRBV6-3; clone size: -; J gene: TRBJ1-5; CDR3 protein: CASQGQGGQPQHF; CDR3 DNA: TGTGCCAGCCAAGGACAGGGCGGGCAGCCCCAGCATTTT
D gene: -; V gene: TRBV6-1; clone size: few; J gene: TRBJ2-1; CDR3 protein: CASSEKTDYNEQFF; CDR3 DNA: TGTGCCAGCAGTGAGAAGACAGACTACAATGAGCAGTTCTTC
D gene: TRBD2; V gene: TRBV28; clone size: few; J gene: TRBJ2-3; CDR3 protein: CASSLIGLADTDTQYF; CDR3 DNA: TGTGCCAGCAGTTTAATCGGCCTAGCGGACACAGATACGCAGTATTTT
D gene: -; V gene: TRBV7-9; clone size: few; J gene: TRBJ2-2; CDR3 protein: CASSFENTGELFF; CDR3 DNA: TGTGCCAGCAGCTTTGAGAACACCGGGGAGCTGTTTTTT
D gene: -; V gene: TRBV10-3; clone size: few; J gene: TRBJ1-1; CDR3 protein: CAIRDLNTEAFF; CDR3 DNA: TGTGCCATCAGGGACCTGAACACTGAAGCTTTCTTT
D gene: -; V gene: TRBV28; clone size: many; J gene: TRBJ2-3; CDR3 protein: CATRQANTDTQYF; CDR3 DNA: TGTGCCACCCGACAGGCCAACACAGATACGCAGTATTTT
D gene: -; V gene: TRBV18; clone size: many; J gene: TRBJ1-4; CDR3 protein: CASSHGQIATNEKLFF; CDR3 DNA: TGTGCCAGCTCCCACGGACAGATTGCAACTAATGAAAAACTGTTTTTT